This T cell receptor beta chain emerged from a study of T cell responses to AZD1222 COVID-19 vaccine. The protocol was immunoSEQ multiplex PCR, while the TCRdb copy is restricted to in-frame clones and leaves out a portion. The repertoire includes around 100,000 clones, approximately 88% of them detected once, and 16% sits in the top ten. V lost 6 bases to trimming and J lost 1 base; unmatched junction nucleotides: 6. The CDR3 is 15 amino acids. The germline CDR1 and CDR2 sequences are MNHEY and SMNVEV (reference sequence). V usage is TRBV27 and J usage is TRBJ2-7; 10 nucleotides agree with TRBD1. Sequenced material: peripheral blood, taken on day 0 of AZD1222 vaccination. The clonotype comes from an adult in good health. The CDR3 coding sequence is TGTGCCAGCAGCGACCGGACAGGGGGTTCCTACGAGCAGTACTTC. Protein product: CASSDRTGGSYEQYF.